Sequencing of this T cell receptor (beta chain) was carried out in a study of blood T cell repertoires in COVID-19. Study details: Sites across the United States, Italy and Spain contributed samples from acute and convalescent COVID-19. From T cells, B-cell-depleted T cells, or PBMCs came the material, which was cDNA or gDNA.

Per the original methods: Estimation of nucleated cell counts was performed using reference gene primer amplification. Assay: immunoSEQ multiplex PCR; the TCRdb copy retains only in-frame clones and omits some. V, J and clone size are those of that table, while D and trimming were read from the DNA. The sample includes 100,000 or so clones, roughly 85% of them seen just once. CDR1 is SQVTM and CDR2 is ANQGSEA in the germline V gene. The CDR3 covers 14 residues. V shed 1 base and J shed 4 bases, with 14 bases lying between them. The origin of this receptor is a human donor in a cohort sampled during active COVID-19. What was sequenced was peripheral blood. This chain links TRBV29-1 with TRBJ2-7, with a weak D call TRBD1 (7 bases). The CDR3 protein is CSVEVGQGGYEQYF. The CDR3 DNA reads TGCAGCGTTGAAGTGGGGCAGGGGGGTTACGAGCAGTACTTC.